One and the same sample provided the 32 T cell receptor beta chains below, sequenced in a study of blood T cells in healthy people across ages. Primed by a sample-barcoded 5' primer and a J-beta primer mix, a second PCR proceeded for 7 to 11 cycles. One entry per CDR3 protein, called by TCRdb with MiXCR from the 5' RACE reads. Among roughly 1.6 million distinct CDR3 sequences, roughly 32% were seen once, and the ten largest hold approximately 10%. Sequencing was done on a sample of blood. The receptors were gathered from a woman aged 25-40 years in good health.

This clonotype showed up just once. V and J are TRBV20-1 and TRBJ2-5; D possibly corresponds to TRBD1 (6 bases). V lost 2 bases, J lost 3 bases, and 7 bases lay in between. This CDR3 spans 12 amino acids. Per germline, CDR1 DFQATT and CDR2 SNEGSKA (reference sequence). The chain's CDR3 is CSARHREETQYF. In DNA, the CDR3 is TGCAGTGCTAGACACAGGGAAGAGACCCAGTACTTC.

The V call is TRBV20-1, the J call TRBJ1-5; possible D gene TRBD1, 5 bases. The germline gives CDR1 DFQATT, CDR2 SNEGSKA (reference sequence). The CDR3 runs to 14 residues. Between the trimmed V and J ends, which lost 5 bases and 1 base, there was a span of 12 bases. The DNA of the CDR3 is TGCAGTGCTCCCCCCGCAGGGAGCAATCAGCCCCAGCATTTT. Its protein is CSAPPAGSNQPQHF.

This sequence joins TRBV15 and TRBJ2-1, with TRBD2 identical over 10 bases. V was clipped by 0 bases and J by 0 bases; unmatched bases: 5. The CDR3 has 18 amino acids. The germline V gene encodes CDR1 LNHNV and CDR2 YYDKDF (reference sequence). Here the CDR3 reads CATSRDRGLAPSYNEQFF. The CDR3, as DNA: TGTGCCACCAGCAGAGATAGGGGACTAGCGCCCTCCTACAATGAGCAGTTCTTC.

This clonotype was counted between two and nine times. This chain links TRBV7-6 with TRBJ2-1; tentatively, D is TRBD1 or TRBD2 (5 bases each). Germline V gives CDR1 SGHVS, CDR2 FNYEAQ. The CDR3 contains 13 residues. The V and J ends lost 5 bases and 8 bases respectively, with 13 bases between them. CDR3 sequence reads: CASSRGLQHEQFF. CDR3 DNA: TGTGCCAGCAGCCGGGGCCTCCAGCATGAGCAGTTCTTC.

The V gene is TRBV6-1, the J gene TRBJ2-3; D remains ambiguous. Germline loops: CDR1 MNHNS, CDR2 SASEGT. This CDR3 is 13 amino acids long. The V gene lost 8 bases and the J gene lost 6 bases, with 15 bases spanning the gap. CDR3 sequence (DNA): TGTGCCAGCGGTTTCTCCGCCGATGATACGCAGTATTTT. Translated: CASGFSADDTQYF.

The chain employs TRBV7-2 and TRBJ2-1; the match to TRBD2 covers 9 bases. V lost 8 bases and J lost 5; bases outside the gene matches: 10. This CDR3 spans 15 amino acids. Germline-derived CDR1 and CDR2 are SGHTA and FQGNSA. This CDR3 reads CASRASGRTHNEQFF. The CDR3 nucleotides are TGTGCCAGCCGTGCAAGCGGGAGGACACACAATGAGCAGTTCTTC.

This clonotype was picked up many times. The chain employs TRBV6-2 or TRBV6-3 and TRBJ2-7, with 12 bases matching TRBD2. CDR3 size: 15 residues. Germline CDR1 MNHEY, CDR2 SVGEGT. J was trimmed by 1 base and V by 5 bases; bases with no gene match: 3. This CDR3 is CASSTGTSGSYEQYF. Here the CDR3 DNA reads TGTGCCAGCAGTACCGGGACTAGCGGGTCCTACGAGCAGTACTTC.

The chain employs TRBV14 and TRBJ2-7; TRBD1 aligns across 7 bases. The CDR3 loop spans 14 amino acids. V lost 2 bases, J lost 7 bases, and 8 bases stayed unmatched. Germline loops: CDR1 SGHDN, CDR2 FVKESK. The CDR3 reads CASSQTDRVQEQYF. CDR3 DNA sequence: TGTGCCAGCAGCCAAACCGACAGGGTTCAGGAGCAGTACTTC.

Many counts were recorded for this clonotype. The chain is built from TRBV7-2 and TRBJ2-1; 10 nucleotides line up with TRBD2. Germline trimming cut 2 bases from V and 7 bases from J; bases unmatched to any gene: 11. This CDR3 region has 17 residues. The germline V gene has CDR1 SGHTA and CDR2 FQGNSA. CDR3 in DNA: TGTGCCAGCAGCTTACGAGCGGGAGGGCCGTATATTAATGAGCAGTTCTTC. Its protein product is CASSLRAGGPYINEQFF.

Of note for this clonotype: One junction end disagrees with the germline gene, perhaps due to a read error. This chain connects TRBV15 to TRBJ2-3; perhaps TRBD2 as D (6 bases). In germline, CDR1 is LNHNV, CDR2 YYDKDF (reference sequence). This CDR3 has 15 amino acids. The CDR3 DNA follows: TGTGCCACCAGAGCCCCGGGGGACCCCCGGGATATGCAGTATTTT. It encodes CATRAPGDPRDMQYF.

This clonotype occurred once. The rearrangement links TRBV20-1 to TRBJ2-3; 9 nucleotides align to TRBD2. J was trimmed by 4 bases and V by 6 bases; bases with no gene match: 14. This CDR3 contains 16 residues. CDR1 DFQATT and CDR2 SNEGSKA come from the germline V gene (reference sequence). CDR3 sequence (DNA): TGCAGTGCCTCGCCCCACACTGGCGGGAGGGCAGATACGCAGTATTTT. It yields the protein CSASPHTGGRADTQYF.

On this clonotype: This is likely a read error, given that the CDR3 carries no conserved phenylalanine or tryptophan at its end. The V and J genes are TRBV5-1 and TRBJ2-7, with D perhaps matching TRBD1 (6 bases). The CDR3 runs to 15 residues. Germline V gives CDR1 SGHRS, CDR2 YFSETQ. V lost 1 base to trimming and J lost 6 bases, with 17 bases between them. CDR3 in DNA: TGCGCCAGCAGCTTGATGGACAGCCACTCTACCGAGCAGTACTAC. It translates to CASSLMDSHSTEQYY.

The rearrangement joins TRBV20-1 to TRBJ2-7; 10 bases agree with TRBD1. CDR1 is DFQATT and CDR2 is SNEGSKA in the germline V gene (reference sequence). Trimming cost V 4 bases and J 5 bases; bases outside gene matches: 11. The CDR3 is made up of 15 amino acids. CDR3 sequence reads: CSAKTGGSFGDEQYF. Here the CDR3 DNA reads TGCAGTGCTAAGACAGGGGGCTCGTTTGGCGACGAGCAGTACTTC.

This clonotype was counted many times. The chain uses TRBV29-1 and TRBJ2-5; the D is unclear. Per the germline V gene, CDR1 is SQVTM and CDR2 is ANQGSEA. This CDR3 comprises 16 residues. Trimming took 3 bases from V and 2 from J, leaving 19 bases between them. The CDR3 nucleotides read TGCAGCGTTGAGGGATCGACCCAAATTAAACAAGAGACCCAGTACTTC. Translated: CSVEGSTQIKQETQYF.

This clonotype was detected only a few times. The chain couples TRBV25-1 to TRBJ1-4, with D unresolved. Trimming took 3 bases from V and 9 from J, leaving 2 bases between them. This CDR3 spans 10 amino acids. From germline, CDR1 is MGHDK and CDR2 SYGVNS. CDR3 DNA: TGTGCCAGCAGTGATAAAAAACTGTTTTTT. This translates into CASSDKKLFF.

This clonotype was picked up a small number of times. The V gene is TRBV9, the J gene TRBJ1-2; D possibly corresponds to TRBD1 (5 bases). The CDR3 runs 16 residues. Germline V gene data show CDR1 as SGDLS and CDR2 as YYNGEE. Trimming cost V 1 base and J 7 bases, with 20 bases left between them. CDR3: CASSVRPGPQSGGYTF. CDR3 in DNA: TGTGCCAGCAGCGTAAGGCCGGGACCTCAATCGGGTGGCTACACCTTC.

This clonotype was detected ten times or more. The rearrangement uses TRBV20-1 and TRBJ2-5; D call uncertain. V shed 5 bases and J shed 3 bases, with 10 bases lying between them. This CDR3 contains 12 residues. Germline V gene data show CDR1 as DFQATT and CDR2 as SNEGSKA (reference sequence). DNA of the CDR3: TGCAGTGCTGTGCTAGAGGAAGAGACCCAGTACTTC. Its protein product is CSAVLEEETQYF.

CDR3 in amino acids: CASYRGDSEQYF. CDR3 in DNA: TGTGCCAGCTACCGGGGGGATAGCGAGCAGTACTTC. This chain uses TRBV2 with TRBJ2-7; TRBD2 aligns across 7 bases. The CDR3 runs 12 residues. The V gene's germline CDR1 is SNHLY and CDR2 FYNNEI. V shed 8 bases and J 6 bases; nucleotides not matched to a gene: 7.

The chain has TRBV7-2 and TRBJ2-3; unclear D gene. The CDR3 spans 13 residues. Germline CDR1 reads SGHTA; CDR2 reads FQGNSA. The V gene lost 5 bases and the J gene lost 5 bases, with 11 bases spanning the gap. The CDR3 here is CASSPPPIDTQYF. The CDR3, as DNA: TGTGCCAGCAGCCCCCCCCCTATAGATACGCAGTATTTT.

J is TRBJ2-3 and V is TRBV27; no reliable D call. The CDR3 extends over 18 amino acids. The germline V gene has CDR1 MNHEY and CDR2 SMNVEV (reference sequence). V gave up 6 bases and J gave up 2 bases, with 24 bases separating them. The CDR3 nucleotides read TGTGCCAGCAGCACTTCCCGATTAGGGATGCGAGTCACAGATACGCAGTATTTT. The encoded protein is CASSTSRLGMRVTDTQYF.

This clonotype was seen only a few times. A much larger clone differs by one base, so this may be a read error. V gene TRBV13 combines with J gene TRBJ2-1, with D unclear. There are 12 residues in the CDR3. CDR1 is PRHDT, CDR2 FYEKMQ, per germline (reference sequence). Trimming shortened V by 0 bases and J by 8 bases, and 5 bases separated the two germline ends. The CDR3 DNA reads as TGTGCCAGCAGCTTAGGGAACGATGAGCAGTTCTTC. Translating it yields CASSLGNDEQFF.

V gene TRBV15 combines with J gene TRBJ2-3, with 7 bases identical to TRBD2. With 7 bases clipped from V and 5 bases from J, the junction kept 6 bases outside the gene matches. The CDR3 length is 13 residues. CDR1 and CDR2 from the germline V gene are LNHNV and YYDKDF (reference sequence). This chain's CDR3 is CATNREAGDTQYF. The CDR3 DNA reads as TGTGCCACCAACCGGGAGGCAGGAGATACGCAGTATTTT. The whole variable domain, remainder taken from reference TRBV15 and TRBJ2-3, is DAMVIQNPRYQVTQFGKPVTLSCSQTLNHNVMYWYQQKSSQAPKLLFHYYDKDFNNEADTPDNFQSRRPNTSFCFLDIRSPGLGDTAMYLCATNREAGDTQYFGPGTRLTVL.

There are many counts of this clonotype. The rearrangement joins TRBV2 to TRBJ2-3; 10 nucleotides match TRBD2. The CDR3 is 14 residues long. With V trimmed by 6 bases and J by 0 bases, 0 bases remained unmatched. Germline CDR1 reads SNHLY; CDR2 reads FYNNEI. The CDR3 DNA reads TGTGCCAGCAGACTAGCGGGGAGCACAGATACGCAGTATTTT. This encodes CASRLAGSTDTQYF. Using reference TRBV2 and TRBJ2-3 for the parts outside the CDR3, the full variable domain is EPEVTQTPSHQVTQMGQEVILRCVPISNHLYFYWYRQILGQKVEFLVSFYNNEISEKSEIFDDQFSVERPDGSNFTLKIRSTKLEDSAMYFCASRLAGSTDTQYFGPGTRLTVL.

A few counts support this clonotype. The chain carries TRBV25-1 and TRBJ2-7, with 8 positions matching TRBD2. The J call could be wrong; TRBJ2-5 is a better fit for the DNA end. There are 16 residues in the CDR3. CDR1 and CDR2 from the germline V gene are MGHDK and SYGVNS. DNA of the CDR3: TGTGCCAGCAGTGAGCCGATAGCGGGGCGCCACGAGACCCAGTACTTC. Amino acids: CASSEPIAGRHETQYF.

With respect to this clonotype: Possible read error: a much larger clone is one base away. V is TRBV29-1 and J is TRBJ2-5; D may be TRBD2 (5 bases). Looked up from germline, CDR1 is SQVTM and CDR2 is ANQGSEA. V was cut by 0 bases and J by 5 bases, with 13 bases left in between. The CDR3 sequence is 14 residues long. The chain's CDR3 is CSVEEEAPGETQYF. The CDR3 DNA sequence: TGCAGCGTTGAAGAGGAGGCGCCCGGGGAGACCCAGTACTTC.

This chain uses TRBV4-1 with TRBJ2-7; 9 nucleotides agree with TRBD1. The V gene end was trimmed by 2 bases and the J gene end by 4 bases; junction bases not matched to a gene: 6. CDR3 length: 15 amino acids. Germline V gene data show CDR1 as MGHRA and CDR2 as YSYEKL. The CDR3 region is CASSQPSQGAYEQYF. The CDR3 bases are TGCGCCAGCAGCCAACCGTCACAGGGGGCGTACGAGCAGTACTTC.

The chain recombines TRBV10-3 with TRBJ1-1; no definite D call. The V end was cut by 8 bases, the J end by 1 base, with 11 bases between. This CDR3 contains 13 residues. Germline CDR1 and CDR2: ENHRY and SYGVKD. The CDR3, as DNA: TGTGCCATCCTACACGAACCGAACACTGAAGCTTTCTTT. Translated, it gives CAILHEPNTEAFF.

The V gene is TRBV9, the J gene TRBJ2-1; D is unresolved. V was shortened by 4 bases and J by 5 bases, with 10 bases between the two germline ends. There are 13 residues in the CDR3. Germline V gives CDR1 SGDLS, CDR2 YYNGEE. The CDR3 region is CASSPQWDNEQFF. The CDR3 DNA is TGTGCCAGCAGCCCCCAATGGGACAATGAGCAGTTCTTC.

V usage is TRBV4-1 and J usage is TRBJ1-2; 7 bases are shared with TRBD1. The V and J ends lost 5 bases and 4 bases, in that order; junction bases with no gene match: 10. This CDR3 is built from 15 residues. The germline gives CDR1 MGHRA, CDR2 YSYEKL. The CDR3 DNA is TGCGCCAGCAGCAGAGGACAGGACACTATCTATGGCTACACCTTC. Its translation: CASSRGQDTIYGYTF.

J is TRBJ1-2 and V is TRBV18; 10 bases match TRBD1. The J segment lost 8 bases and the V segment lost 1 base, leaving 7 bases of the junction unmatched. The CDR3 spans 15 residues. Germline CDR1 and CDR2: KGHSH and LQKENI. CDR3 sequence reads: CASSPLGDRGHGYTF. For the CDR3, the DNA is TGTGCCAGCTCACCACTAGGTGACAGGGGGCACGGCTACACCTTC. Combining the CDR3 with reference TRBV18 and TRBJ1-2 gives the whole variable domain NAGVMQNPRHLVRRRGQEARLRCSPMKGHSHVYWYRQLPEEGLKFMVYLQKENIIDESGMPKERFSAEFPKEGPSILRIQQVVRGDSAAYFCASSPLGDRGHGYTFGSGTRLTVV.

This clonotype has only a few counts. The genes are TRBV5-6 and TRBJ2-1; 7 bases fit TRBD1. The tail of the sequence fits TRBJ2-7 better, so the J call may be wrong. The CDR3 is made up of 16 amino acids. Germline CDR1 reads SGHDT; CDR2 reads YYEEEE. CDR3 in amino acids: CASSLADRVGYNEQYF. The CDR3 nucleotides read TGTGCCAGCAGCTTGGCCGACAGGGTAGGCTACAATGAGCAGTACTTC.

This sequence joins TRBV7-2 and TRBJ2-3; 7 bases are a match to TRBD2. The CDR3 consists of 18 residues. CDR1 and CDR2 (germline): SGHTA, FQGNSA. Germline trimming cut 1 base from V and 1 base from J; bases unmatched to any gene: 11. Written as DNA, the CDR3 is TGTGCCAGCAGCTTAGGGGGGTGGAGAAGCGGGGGCACAGATACGCAGTATTTT. Protein product: CASSLGGWRSGGTDTQYF.